This TCR beta chain was documented in a study of T-cell reconstitution after alpha-beta-depleted transplantation in children. The V and J ends lost 3 bases and 2 bases respectively, with 7 bases between them. Germline V gene sequence: CDR1 MNHNS, CDR2 SASEGT. CDR3 length: 13 amino acids. Construction of the TCRbeta library involved unique molecular identifiers. Each CDR3 protein is one row after TCRdb ran MiXCR on the PCR reads. The data show about 120,000 distinct CDR3 sequences, around a tenth seen once. There are a few counts of this clonotype. This sequence was found in a human donor who donated a stem cell graft to a child with acute lymphoblastic leukemia. Material: PBMCs from the stem cell graft donor, obtained from the stem cell graft. This chain connects TRBV6-1 to TRBJ1-1; no definite D call. The CDR3 nucleotides read TGTGCCAGCAGTGATCGCCATAACACTGAAGCTTTCTTT. Amino acid sequence: CASSDRHNTEAFF.